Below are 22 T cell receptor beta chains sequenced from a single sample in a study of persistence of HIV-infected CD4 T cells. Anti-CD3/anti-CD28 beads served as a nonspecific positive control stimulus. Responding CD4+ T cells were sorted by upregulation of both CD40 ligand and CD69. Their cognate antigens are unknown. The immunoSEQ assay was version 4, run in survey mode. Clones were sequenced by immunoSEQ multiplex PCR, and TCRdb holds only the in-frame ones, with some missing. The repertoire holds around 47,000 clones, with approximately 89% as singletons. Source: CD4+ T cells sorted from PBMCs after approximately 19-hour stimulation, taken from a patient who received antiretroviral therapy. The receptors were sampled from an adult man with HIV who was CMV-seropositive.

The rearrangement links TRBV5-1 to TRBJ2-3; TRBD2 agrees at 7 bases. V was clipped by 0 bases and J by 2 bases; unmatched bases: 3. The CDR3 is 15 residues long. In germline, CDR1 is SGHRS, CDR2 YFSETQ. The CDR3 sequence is CASSLGTRFTDTQYF. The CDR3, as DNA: TGCGCCAGCAGCTTGGGGACTAGGTTCACAGATACGCAGTATTTT.

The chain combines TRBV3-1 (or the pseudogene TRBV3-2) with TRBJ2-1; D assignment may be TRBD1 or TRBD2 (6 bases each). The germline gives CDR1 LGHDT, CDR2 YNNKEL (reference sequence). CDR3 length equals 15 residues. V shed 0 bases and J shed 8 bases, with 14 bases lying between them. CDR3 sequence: CASSQDWGAGDEQFF. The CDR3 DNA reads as TGTGCCAGCAGCCAAGACTGGGGGGCCGGGGATGAGCAGTTCTTC.

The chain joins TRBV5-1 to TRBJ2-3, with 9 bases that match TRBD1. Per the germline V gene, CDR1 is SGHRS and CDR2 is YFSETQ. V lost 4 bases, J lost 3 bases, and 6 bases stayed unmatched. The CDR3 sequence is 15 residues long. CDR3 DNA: TGCGCCAGCAGCACCGGGACAGGGAAGACAGATACGCAGTATTTT. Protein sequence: CASSTGTGKTDTQYF.

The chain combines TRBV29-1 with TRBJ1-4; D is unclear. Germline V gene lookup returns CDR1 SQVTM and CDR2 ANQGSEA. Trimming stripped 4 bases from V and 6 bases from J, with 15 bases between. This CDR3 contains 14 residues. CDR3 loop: CSVVFGVYDEKLFF. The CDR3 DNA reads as TGCAGCGTTGTATTTGGGGTTTACGATGAAAAACTGTTTTTT.

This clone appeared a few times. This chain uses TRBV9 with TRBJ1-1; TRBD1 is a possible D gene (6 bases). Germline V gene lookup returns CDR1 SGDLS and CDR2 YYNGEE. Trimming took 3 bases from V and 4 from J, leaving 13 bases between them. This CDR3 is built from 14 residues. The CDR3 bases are TGTGCCAGCAGCGATCAACAGGGTCGCACTGAAGCTTTCTTT. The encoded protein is CASSDQQGRTEAFF.

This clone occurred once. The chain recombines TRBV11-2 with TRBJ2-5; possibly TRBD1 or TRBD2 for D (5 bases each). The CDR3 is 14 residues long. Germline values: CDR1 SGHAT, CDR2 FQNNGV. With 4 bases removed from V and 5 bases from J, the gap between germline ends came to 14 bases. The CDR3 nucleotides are TGTGCCAGCAGCTATCCGGGACGGCTGGAGACCCAGTACTTC. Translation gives CASSYPGRLETQYF.

CDR3 sequence (DNA): TGTGCCAGCAGTTTGGCTTCACCCCTCCACTTT. This codes for CASSLASPLHF. The chain uses TRBV28 and TRBJ1-6, with no clear D. Trimming cost V 3 bases and J 9 bases, with 3 bases left between them. Per germline, CDR1 MDHEN and CDR2 SYDVKM. This CDR3 has 11 residues.

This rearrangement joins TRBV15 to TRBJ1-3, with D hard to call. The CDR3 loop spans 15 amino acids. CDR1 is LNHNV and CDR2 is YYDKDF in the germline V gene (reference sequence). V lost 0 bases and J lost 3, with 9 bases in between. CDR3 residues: CATSRDVSGGNTIYF. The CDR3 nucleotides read TGTGCCACCAGCAGAGATGTGAGCGGTGGAAACACCATATATTTT.

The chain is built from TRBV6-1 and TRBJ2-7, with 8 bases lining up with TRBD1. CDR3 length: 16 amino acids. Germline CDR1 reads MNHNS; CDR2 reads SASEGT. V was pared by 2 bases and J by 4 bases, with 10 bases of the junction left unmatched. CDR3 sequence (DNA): TGTGCCAGCAGTGAATTTTTGAGGACAGGGCGGTACGAGCAGTACTTC. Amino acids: CASSEFLRTGRYEQYF.

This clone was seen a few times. The CDR3 DNA follows: TGTGCCAGCAGCCGCGACAGGGGGGTGAACTATGGCTACACCTTC. Protein sequence: CASSRDRGVNYGYTF. The rearrangement joins TRBV7-2 to TRBJ1-2; 9 bases fit TRBD1. V dropped 5 bases and J dropped 2; count of bases not matched to a gene: 6. From germline, CDR1 is SGHTA and CDR2 FQGNSA. This CDR3 spans 15 amino acids. The complete variable domain, with remaining parts taken from reference TRBV7-2 and TRBJ1-2, reads GAGVSQSPSNKVTEKGKDVELRCDPISGHTALYWYRQSLGQGLEFLIYFQGNSAPDKSGLPSDRFSAERTGGSVSTLTIQRTQQEDSAVYLCASSRDRGVNYGYTFGSGTRLTVV.

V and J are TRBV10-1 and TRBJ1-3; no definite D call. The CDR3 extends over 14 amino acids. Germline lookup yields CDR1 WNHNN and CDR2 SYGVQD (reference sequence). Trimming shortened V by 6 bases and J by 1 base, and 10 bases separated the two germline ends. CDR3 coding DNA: TGCGCCAGCAGCGGGGATCTATCTGGAAACACCATATATTTT. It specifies CASSGDLSGNTIYF.

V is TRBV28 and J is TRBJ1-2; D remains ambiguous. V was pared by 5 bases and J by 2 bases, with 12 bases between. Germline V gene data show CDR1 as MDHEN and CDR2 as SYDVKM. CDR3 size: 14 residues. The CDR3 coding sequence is TGTGCCAGCAGTCTCGTCCAGGAGAACTATGGCTACACCTTC. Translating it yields CASSLVQENYGYTF.

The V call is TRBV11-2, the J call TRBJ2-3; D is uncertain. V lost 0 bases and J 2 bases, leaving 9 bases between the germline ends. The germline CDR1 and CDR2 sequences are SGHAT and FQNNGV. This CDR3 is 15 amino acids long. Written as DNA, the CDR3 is TGTGCCAGCAGCTTAGATCCCAGAACCACAGATACGCAGTATTTT. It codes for CASSLDPRTTDTQYF.

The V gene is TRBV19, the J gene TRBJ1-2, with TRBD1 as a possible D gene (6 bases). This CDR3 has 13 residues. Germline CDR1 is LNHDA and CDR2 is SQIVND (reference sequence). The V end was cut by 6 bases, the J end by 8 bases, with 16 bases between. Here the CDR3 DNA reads TGTGCCAGTAGAGACAGGCGGACCTGGGGCTACACCTTC. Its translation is CASRDRRTWGYTF.

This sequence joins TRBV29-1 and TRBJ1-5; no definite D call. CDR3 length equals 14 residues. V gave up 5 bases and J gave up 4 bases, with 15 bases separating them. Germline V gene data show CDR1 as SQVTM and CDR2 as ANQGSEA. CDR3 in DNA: TGCAGCGTTCTCGGGGTGGATGAGAATCAGCCCCAGCATTTT. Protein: CSVLGVDENQPQHF.

CDR3 residues: CASSFNEIPYEQYF. As DNA, the CDR3 is TGTGCCAGCAGTTTCAATGAGATACCCTACGAGCAGTACTTC. The chain carries TRBV6-5 and TRBJ2-7, with D unclear. CDR1 is MNHEY, CDR2 SVGAGI, per germline. The CDR3 extends over 14 amino acids. Trimming removed 4 bases from V and 2 bases from J, with 12 bases in between.

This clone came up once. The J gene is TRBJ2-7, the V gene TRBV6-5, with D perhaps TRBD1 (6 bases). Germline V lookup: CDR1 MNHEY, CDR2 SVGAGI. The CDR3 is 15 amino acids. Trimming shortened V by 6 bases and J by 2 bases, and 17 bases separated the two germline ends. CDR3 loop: CASRVTDRRPYEQYF. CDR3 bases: TGTGCCAGCAGAGTTACCGACAGGCGACCCTACGAGCAGTACTTC.

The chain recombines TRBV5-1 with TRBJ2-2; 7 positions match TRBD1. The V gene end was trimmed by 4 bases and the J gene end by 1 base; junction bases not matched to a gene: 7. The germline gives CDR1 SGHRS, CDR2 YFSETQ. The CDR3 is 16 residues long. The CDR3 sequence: CASSPLWTGNTGELFF. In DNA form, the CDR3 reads TGCGCCAGCAGCCCCCTCTGGACAGGGAACACCGGGGAGCTGTTTTTT.

The CDR3 nucleotides are TGTGCCAGCAGTGAACGGAGTTCGAATTATTCACCCCTCCACTTT. It specifies CASSERSSNYSPLHF. The rearrangement links TRBV6-1 to TRBJ1-6; no firm D call. The CDR3 spans 15 residues. V gave up 2 bases and J gave up 8 bases, with 13 bases separating them. The germline V gene encodes CDR1 MNHNS and CDR2 SASEGT.

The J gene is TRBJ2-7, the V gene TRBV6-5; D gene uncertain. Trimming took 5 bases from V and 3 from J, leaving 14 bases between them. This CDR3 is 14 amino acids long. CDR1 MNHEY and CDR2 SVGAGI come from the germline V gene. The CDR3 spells CASSPVIPDYEQYF. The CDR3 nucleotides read TGTGCCAGCAGTCCCGTTATTCCAGACTACGAGCAGTACTTC.

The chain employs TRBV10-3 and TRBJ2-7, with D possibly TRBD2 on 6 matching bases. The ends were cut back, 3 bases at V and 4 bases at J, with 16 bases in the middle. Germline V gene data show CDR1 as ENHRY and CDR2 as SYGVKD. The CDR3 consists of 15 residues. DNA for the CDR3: TGTGCCATCAGTGAAGGTTTGGGAGGAGGGTACGAGCAGTACTTC. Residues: CAISEGLGGGYEQYF.

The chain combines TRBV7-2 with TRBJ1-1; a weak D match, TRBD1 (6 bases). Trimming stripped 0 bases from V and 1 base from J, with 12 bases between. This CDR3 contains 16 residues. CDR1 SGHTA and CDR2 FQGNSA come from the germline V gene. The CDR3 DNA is TGTGCCAGCAGCTTAGCGCTAGGGGGGGGGAACACTGAAGCTTTCTTT. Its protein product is CASSLALGGGNTEAFF.